The 18 T cell receptor beta chains below all came from one sample that was sequenced in a study of T cells in Graves' hyperthyroidism and ophthalmopathy. The source material, RNA transcripts, was used to amplify TCR beta CDR3 regions. The HTBI primer set served for first-round RT-PCR of the TCR CDR3. MiXCR, run by TCRdb on the multiplex PCR reads, gives a single entry per CDR3 protein. The data hold approximately 220,000 distinct CDR3 sequences, with approximately 20% observed a single time. The material sequenced was blood. These TCRs come from a man between 40 and 49 years old with Graves' hyperthyroidism.

This clonotype was detected a few times. A much larger clone lies one base from this, so it may be a read error. The rearrangement joins TRBV12-3 or TRBV12-4 to TRBJ2-2; the D gene is possibly TRBD2 (6 bases). CDR3 length: 12 amino acids. V was trimmed by 7 bases and J by 5 bases, leaving 8 bases between them. CDR3: CASNRGTGELFF. CDR3 sequence (DNA): TGTGCCAGCAATCGGGGGACCGGGGAGCTGTTTTTT.

The CDR3, as DNA: TGTGCCAGCAGCTTGGTGACTAGCGGGAGCAATGAGCAGTTCTTC. Its translation: CASSLVTSGSNEQFF. The gene calls are TRBV5-6 and TRBJ2-1; 12 bases line up with TRBD2. Germline CDR1 and CDR2: SGHDT and YYEEEE. V lost 0 bases to trimming and J lost 6 bases; unmatched junction nucleotides: 1. The CDR3 sequence is 15 residues long.

The V call is TRBV12-3 or TRBV12-4, the J call TRBJ2-1; 8 positions agree with TRBD2. The V gene end was trimmed by 7 bases and the J gene end by 2 bases; junction bases not matched to a gene: 10. This CDR3 is built from 16 residues. CDR3 in DNA: TGTGCCAGCACCCCCGCGGGGGGCCGTACCTACAATGAGCAGTTCTTC. This codes for CASTPAGGRTYNEQFF.

In this sample, this clonotype turned up many times. The chain joins TRBV11-2 to TRBJ2-5; D may be TRBD2 (5 bases). V was cut by 5 bases and J by 4 bases, with 11 bases left in between. Germline CDR1 SGHAT, CDR2 FQNNGV. The CDR3 extends over 13 amino acids. The CDR3 region has the DNA TGTGCCAGCAGCCCAGGACTGGGAGAGACCCAGTACTTC. Amino acids: CASSPGLGETQYF.

The V gene is TRBV6-2 or TRBV6-3, the J gene TRBJ2-3; 7 bases agree with TRBD2. Germline V gene sequence: CDR1 MNHEY, CDR2 SVGEGT. The ends lost 1 base at V and 6 bases at J; junction bases unmatched: 7. The CDR3 length is 15 residues. The CDR3, as DNA: TGTGCCAGCAGTTACTTTCGGCAGGGAGGGGATACGCAGTATTTT. As protein: CASSYFRQGGDTQYF.

This rearrangement joins TRBV6-1 to TRBJ1-6; D ambiguous. With 1 base removed from V and 9 bases from J, the gap between germline ends came to 7 bases. The CDR3 has 13 residues. Per germline, CDR1 MNHNS and CDR2 SASEGT. In DNA, the CDR3 is TGTGCCAGCAGTGAAGTCACAAGTTCACCCCTCCACTTT. Residues: CASSEVTSSPLHF.

This chain connects TRBV10-3 to TRBJ1-6; D is uncertain. Germline V gene sequence: CDR1 ENHRY, CDR2 SYGVKD. Trimming left V 2 bases short and J 10 bases short, with 12 bases between. CDR3 length: 14 amino acids. The CDR3 spells CAISETRSPSPLHF. DNA of the CDR3: TGTGCCATCAGTGAGACTCGTTCGCCCTCACCCCTCCACTTT.

This clonotype was seen repeatedly, ten times or more. The CDR3: CASSLPQGLYNEQFF. The CDR3 nucleotides are TGTGCCAGCAGCCTTCCACAGGGACTCTACAATGAGCAGTTCTTC. The chain combines TRBV7-3 with TRBJ2-1, with D perhaps TRBD1 or TRBD2 (6 bases each). CDR1 and CDR2 from the germline V gene are SGHTA and FQGTGA. The CDR3 spans 15 residues. V dropped 5 bases and J dropped 3 bases, with 14 bases sitting between them. Full variable domain (remainder filled in from reference TRBV7-3 and TRBJ2-1): GAGVSQTPSNKVTEKGKYVELRCDPISGHTALYWYRQSLGQGPEFLIYFQGTGAADDSGLPNDRFFAVRPEGSVSTLKIQRTERGDSAVYLCASSLPQGLYNEQFFGPGTRLTVL.

This clonotype was recorded at least ten times. The chain recombines TRBV6-2 or TRBV6-3 with TRBJ1-1; 8 bases match TRBD1. Germline CDR1 and CDR2: MNHEY and SVGEGT. CDR3 length equals 14 residues. J gave up 1 base and V 6 bases, and 4 bases lay outside the gene matches. The CDR3 sequence is CASREGQENTEAFF. CDR3 sequence (DNA): TGTGCCAGCAGGGAGGGACAGGAGAACACTGAAGCTTTCTTT.

This clonotype was seen only a few times. The chain uses TRBV7-2 and TRBJ1-6; TRBD1 is a possible D gene (5 bases). The CDR3 is 17 residues long. Trimming left V 5 bases short and J 6 bases short, with 20 bases between. Germline lookup yields CDR1 SGHTA and CDR2 FQGNSA. CDR3 in amino acids: CASSEIISGAFNSPLHF. In DNA, the CDR3 is TGTGCCAGCAGCGAAATAATAAGTGGGGCTTTTAATTCACCCCTCCACTTT.

As to this clonotype: A clone one base away is much larger, so this may be a read error. The genes are TRBV7-9 and TRBJ2-7; either TRBD1 or TRBD2 may fit D (5 bases each). The CDR3 covers 15 residues. Looked up from germline, CDR1 is SEHNR and CDR2 is FQNEAQ (reference sequence). The CDR3 bases are TGTGCCGGCAGCCACCCGGGACGCGGATTGGACGAGCAGTACTTC. Encoded protein: CAGSHPGRGLDEQYF.

This clonotype appeared many times. The chain is built from TRBV3-1 and TRBJ1-5; a possible D gene is TRBD1 (5 bases). CDR1 and CDR2 from the germline V gene are LGHDT and YNNKEL (reference sequence). The ends were cut back, 4 bases at V and 4 bases at J, with 14 bases in the middle. The CDR3 is 15 residues long. This chain's CDR3 is CASSRGTMGNQPQHF. For the CDR3, the DNA is TGTGCCAGCAGCCGGGGCACAATGGGTAATCAGCCCCAGCATTTT.

The rearrangement uses TRBV7-9 and TRBJ2-7; the D gene could be TRBD1 or TRBD2 (5 bases each). Trimming pared 5 bases from V and 6 bases from J, leaving 20 bases between. This CDR3 spans 15 amino acids. Germline CDR1 reads SEHNR; CDR2 reads FQNEAQ (reference sequence). The CDR3 nucleotides are TGTGCCAGCAGCCGGATGAGGGGCACTACGGGCGAGCAGTACTTC. It translates to CASSRMRGTTGEQYF.

This clonotype has just a few counts. This rearrangement joins TRBV6-1 to TRBJ2-5; 8 bases are shared with TRBD2. CDR1 and CDR2 from the germline V gene are MNHNS and SASEGT. The CDR3 is 14 amino acids. The V segment lost 6 bases and the J segment 1 base; nucleotides outside the gene matches: 4. The CDR3 bases are TGTGCCAGCAGCCGCGGGACTAGCCAAGAGACCCAGTACTTC. This encodes CASSRGTSQETQYF.

The CDR3 DNA reads TGTGCCAGTTCTACAGGGGGCGATGGCGGAAACACCATATATTTT. Its translation: CASSTGGDGGNTIYF. The rearrangement uses TRBV19 and TRBJ1-3; 9 nucleotides align to TRBD1. V shed 8 bases, J shed 4 bases, and the junction held 9 bases outside the gene matches. Germline CDR1 LNHDA, CDR2 SQIVND (reference sequence). This CDR3 has 15 amino acids.

The chain links TRBV7-9 to TRBJ1-2; the D gene is possibly TRBD1 (6 bases). Trimming removed 3 bases at V and 7 bases at J, with 12 bases between. Germline V gene sequence: CDR1 SEHNR, CDR2 FQNEAQ (reference sequence). This CDR3 has 13 residues. The CDR3 sequence: CASSFQQGAGYTF. CDR3 DNA sequence: TGTGCCAGCAGCTTTCAACAGGGCGCTGGCTACACCTTC.

J is TRBJ1-6 and V is TRBV2, with D perhaps matching TRBD1 (6 bases). This CDR3 spans 13 amino acids. Germline lookup yields CDR1 SNHLY and CDR2 FYNNEI. Trimming left V 8 bases short and J 6 bases short, with 11 bases between. This chain's CDR3 is CASDGGFNSPLHF. The CDR3 bases are TGTGCCAGCGACGGGGGCTTTAATTCACCCCTCCACTTT.

This clonotype was seen repeatedly, ten times or more. The chain is built from TRBV3-1 and TRBJ1-2; 7 bases are shared with TRBD1. V shed 0 bases, J shed 6 bases, and the junction held 4 bases outside the gene matches. The CDR3 spans 14 residues. Germline V gives CDR1 LGHDT, CDR2 YNNKEL (reference sequence). CDR3 loop: CASSQDEGAHGYTF. The CDR3 coding sequence is TGTGCCAGCAGCCAAGATGAGGGGGCTCATGGCTACACCTTC.